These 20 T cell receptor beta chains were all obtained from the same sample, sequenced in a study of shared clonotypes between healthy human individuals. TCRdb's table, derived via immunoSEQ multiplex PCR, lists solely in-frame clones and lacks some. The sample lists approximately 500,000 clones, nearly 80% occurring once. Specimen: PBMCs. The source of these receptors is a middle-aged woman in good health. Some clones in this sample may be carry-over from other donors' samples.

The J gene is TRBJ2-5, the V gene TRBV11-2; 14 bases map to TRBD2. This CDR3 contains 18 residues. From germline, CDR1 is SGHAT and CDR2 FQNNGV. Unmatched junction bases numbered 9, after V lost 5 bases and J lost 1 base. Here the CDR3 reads CASSPGTSGSWGQETQYF. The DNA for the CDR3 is TGTGCCAGCAGCCCCGGGACTAGCGGGAGTTGGGGCCAAGAGACCCAGTACTTC.

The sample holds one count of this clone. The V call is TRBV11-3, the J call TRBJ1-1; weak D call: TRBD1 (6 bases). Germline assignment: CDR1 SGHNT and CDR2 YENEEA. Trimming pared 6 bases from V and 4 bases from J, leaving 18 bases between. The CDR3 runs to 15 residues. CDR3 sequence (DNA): TGTGCCAGCAGGAGAGTACAGGGCCGCGGCACTGAAGCTTTCTTT. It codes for CASRRVQGRGTEAFF.

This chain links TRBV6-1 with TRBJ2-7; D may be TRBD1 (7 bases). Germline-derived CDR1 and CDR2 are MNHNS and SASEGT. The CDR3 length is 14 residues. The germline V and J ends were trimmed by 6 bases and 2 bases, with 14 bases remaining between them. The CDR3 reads CASRRQGGTYEQYF. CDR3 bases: TGTGCCAGCAGAAGACAGGGAGGAACCTACGAGCAGTACTTC.

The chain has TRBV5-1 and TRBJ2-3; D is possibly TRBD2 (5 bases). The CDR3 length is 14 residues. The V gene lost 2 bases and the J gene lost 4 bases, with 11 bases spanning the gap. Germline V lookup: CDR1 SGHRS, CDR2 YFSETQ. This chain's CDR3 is CASSFGGPADTQYF. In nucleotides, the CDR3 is TGCGCCAGCAGCTTCGGCGGGCCCGCAGATACGCAGTATTTT. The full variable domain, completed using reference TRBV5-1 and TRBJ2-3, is KAGVTQTPRYLIKTRGQQVTLSCSPISGHRSVSWYQQTPGQGLQFLFEYFSETQRNKGNFPGRFSGRQFSNSRSEMNVSTLELGDSALYLCASSFGGPADTQYFGPGTRLTVL.

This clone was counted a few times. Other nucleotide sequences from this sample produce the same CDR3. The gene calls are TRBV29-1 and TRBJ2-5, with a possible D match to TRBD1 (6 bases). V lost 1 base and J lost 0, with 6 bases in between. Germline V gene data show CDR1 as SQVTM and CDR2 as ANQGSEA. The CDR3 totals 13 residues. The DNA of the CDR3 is TGCAGCGTTGAAGGGACAGACCAAGAGACCCAGTACTTC. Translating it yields CSVEGTDQETQYF.

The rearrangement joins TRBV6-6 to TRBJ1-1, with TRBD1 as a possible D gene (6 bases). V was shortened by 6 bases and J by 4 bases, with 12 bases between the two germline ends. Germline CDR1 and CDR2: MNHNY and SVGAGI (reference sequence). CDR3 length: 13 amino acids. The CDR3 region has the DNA TGTGCCAGCAGGACCGGGGGCACCACTGAAGCTTTCTTT. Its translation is CASRTGGTTEAFF.

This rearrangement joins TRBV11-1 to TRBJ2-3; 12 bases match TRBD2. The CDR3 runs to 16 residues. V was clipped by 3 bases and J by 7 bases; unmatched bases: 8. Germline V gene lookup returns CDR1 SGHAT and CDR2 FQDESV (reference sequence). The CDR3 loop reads CASSLLKTSGRYTQYF. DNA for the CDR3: TGTGCCAGCAGCTTGTTGAAGACTAGCGGGAGATATACGCAGTATTTT. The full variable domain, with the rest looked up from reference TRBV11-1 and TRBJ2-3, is EAEVAQSPRYKITEKSQAVAFWCDPISGHATLYWYRQILGQGPELLVQFQDESVVDDSQLPKDRFSAERLKGVDSTLKIQPAELGDSAMYLCASSLLKTSGRYTQYFGPGTRLTVL.

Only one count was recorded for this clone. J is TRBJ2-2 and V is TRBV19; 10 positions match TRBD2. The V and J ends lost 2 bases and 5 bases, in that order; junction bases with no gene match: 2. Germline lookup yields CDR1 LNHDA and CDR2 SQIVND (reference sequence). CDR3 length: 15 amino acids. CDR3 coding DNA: TGTGCCAGTAGTATACTAGCGGGAGCAACCGGGGAGCTGTTTTTT. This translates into CASSILAGATGELFF.

The CDR3 DNA reads TGTGCCAGCAGCTTAGGCAGGGTAGCCGGGGAGCTGTTTTTT. It encodes CASSLGRVAGELFF. The chain recombines TRBV7-2 with TRBJ2-2; the D gene is possibly TRBD1 (5 bases). Trimming cost V 1 base and J 6 bases, with 9 bases left between them. The CDR3 sequence is 14 residues long. Germline values: CDR1 SGHTA, CDR2 FQGNSA.

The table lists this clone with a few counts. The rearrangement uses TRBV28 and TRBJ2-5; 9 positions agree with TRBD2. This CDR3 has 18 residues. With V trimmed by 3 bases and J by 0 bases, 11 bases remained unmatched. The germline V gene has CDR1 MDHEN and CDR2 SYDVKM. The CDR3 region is CASSFIGSSGGYQETQYF. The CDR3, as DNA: TGTGCCAGCAGTTTTATTGGTTCGAGCGGGGGGTACCAAGAGACCCAGTACTTC.

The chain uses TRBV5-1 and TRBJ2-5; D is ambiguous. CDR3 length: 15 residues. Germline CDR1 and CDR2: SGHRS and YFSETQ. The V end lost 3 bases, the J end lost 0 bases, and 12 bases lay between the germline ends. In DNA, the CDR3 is TGCGCCAGCAGCTCACAGCTCCCTGACCAAGAGACCCAGTACTTC. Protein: CASSSQLPDQETQYF.

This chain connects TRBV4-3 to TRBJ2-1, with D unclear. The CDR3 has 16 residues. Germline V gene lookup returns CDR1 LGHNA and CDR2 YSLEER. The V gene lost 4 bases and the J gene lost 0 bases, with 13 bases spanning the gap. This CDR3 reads CASSPRTAYSYNEQFF. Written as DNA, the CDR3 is TGCGCCAGCAGCCCACGGACGGCCTACTCCTACAATGAGCAGTTCTTC.

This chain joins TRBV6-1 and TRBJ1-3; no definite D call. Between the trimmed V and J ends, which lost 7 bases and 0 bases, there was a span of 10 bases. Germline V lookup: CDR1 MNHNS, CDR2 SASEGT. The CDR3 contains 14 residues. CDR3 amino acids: CASTVSSSGNTIYF. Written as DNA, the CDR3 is TGTGCCAGCACGGTATCGAGCTCTGGAAACACCATATATTTT.

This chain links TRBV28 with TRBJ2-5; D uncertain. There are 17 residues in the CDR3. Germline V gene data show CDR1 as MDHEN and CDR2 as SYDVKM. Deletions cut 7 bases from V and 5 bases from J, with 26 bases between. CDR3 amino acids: CASTPTSRLISGETQYF. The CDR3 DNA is TGTGCCAGCACCCCCACCTCCCGTCTCATCTCTGGGGAGACCCAGTACTTC.

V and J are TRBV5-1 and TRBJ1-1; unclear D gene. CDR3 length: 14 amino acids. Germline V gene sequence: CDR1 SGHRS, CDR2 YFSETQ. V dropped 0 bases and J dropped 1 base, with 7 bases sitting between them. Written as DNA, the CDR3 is TGCGCCAGCAGCTTGGGACCTACGAACACTGAAGCTTTCTTT. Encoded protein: CASSLGPTNTEAFF.

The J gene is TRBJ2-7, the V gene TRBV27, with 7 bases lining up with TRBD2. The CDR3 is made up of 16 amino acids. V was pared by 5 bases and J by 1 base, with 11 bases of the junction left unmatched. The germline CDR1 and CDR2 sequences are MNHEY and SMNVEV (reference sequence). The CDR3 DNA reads TGTGCCAGCAGTACAAACTGGGAGGGCGGGTCCTACGAGCAGTACTTC. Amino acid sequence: CASSTNWEGGSYEQYF.

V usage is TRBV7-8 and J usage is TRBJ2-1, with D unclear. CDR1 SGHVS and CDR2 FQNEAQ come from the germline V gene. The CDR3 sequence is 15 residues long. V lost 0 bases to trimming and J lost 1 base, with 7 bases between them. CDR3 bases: TGTGCCAGCAGCTTAGCTCTCGGGTCCTACAATGAGCAGTTCTTC. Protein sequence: CASSLALGSYNEQFF.

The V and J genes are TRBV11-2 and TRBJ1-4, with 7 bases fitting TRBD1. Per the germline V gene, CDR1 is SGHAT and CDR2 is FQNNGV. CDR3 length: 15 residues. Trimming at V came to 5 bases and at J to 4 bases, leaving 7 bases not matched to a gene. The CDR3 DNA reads TGTGCCAGCAGCCGAACCGGGACAGTTAATGAAAAACTGTTTTTT. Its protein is CASSRTGTVNEKLFF.

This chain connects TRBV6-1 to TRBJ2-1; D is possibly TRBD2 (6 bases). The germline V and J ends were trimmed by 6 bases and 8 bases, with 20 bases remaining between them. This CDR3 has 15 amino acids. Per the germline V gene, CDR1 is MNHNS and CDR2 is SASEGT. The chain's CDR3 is CASSSKRARVDEQFF. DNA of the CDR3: TGTGCCAGCAGCTCTAAGCGGGCTAGGGTTGATGAGCAGTTCTTC.

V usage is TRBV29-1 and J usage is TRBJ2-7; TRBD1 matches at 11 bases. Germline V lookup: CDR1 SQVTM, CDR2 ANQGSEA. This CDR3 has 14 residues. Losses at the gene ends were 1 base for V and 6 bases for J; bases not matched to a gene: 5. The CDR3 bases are TGCAGCGTTGAAGCGGGACAGGGGGTAGGCGAGCAGTACTTC. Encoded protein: CSVEAGQGVGEQYF.